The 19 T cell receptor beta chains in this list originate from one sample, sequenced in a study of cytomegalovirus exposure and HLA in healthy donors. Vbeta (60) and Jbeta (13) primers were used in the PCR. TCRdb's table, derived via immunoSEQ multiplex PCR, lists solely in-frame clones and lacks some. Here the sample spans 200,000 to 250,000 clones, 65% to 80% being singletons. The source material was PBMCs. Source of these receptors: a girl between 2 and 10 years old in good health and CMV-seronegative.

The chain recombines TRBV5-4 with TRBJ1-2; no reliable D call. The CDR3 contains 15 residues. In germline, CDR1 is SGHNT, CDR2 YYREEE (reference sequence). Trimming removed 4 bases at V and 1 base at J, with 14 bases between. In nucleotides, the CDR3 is TGTGCCAGCAGCCAGCAGGATCCGGTTAACTATGGCTACACCTTC. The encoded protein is CASSQQDPVNYGYTF.

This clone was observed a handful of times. The CDR3 sequence: CASSLGRLAGTEEQYF. In nucleotides, the CDR3 is TGTGCCAGCAGCTTAGGAAGACTAGCGGGTACAGAGGAGCAGTACTTC. The chain carries TRBV11-1 and TRBJ2-7; TRBD2 aligns across 10 bases. From germline, CDR1 is SGHAT and CDR2 FQDESV (reference sequence). J was trimmed by 7 bases and V by 1 base; bases with no gene match: 10. The CDR3 loop spans 16 amino acids. Together with reference TRBV11-1 and TRBJ2-7, the CDR3 gives the full variable domain: EAEVAQSPRYKITEKSQAVAFWCDPISGHATLYWYRQILGQGPELLVQFQDESVVDDSQLPKDRFSAERLKGVDSTLKIQPAELGDSAMYLCASSLGRLAGTEEQYFGPGTRLTVT.

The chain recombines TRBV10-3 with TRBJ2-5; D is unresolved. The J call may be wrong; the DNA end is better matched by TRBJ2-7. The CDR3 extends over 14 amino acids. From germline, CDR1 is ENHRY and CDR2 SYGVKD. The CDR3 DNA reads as TGTGCCATCAGTGGGGTAGTCGCAGCTAGCGAGCAGTACTTC. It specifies CAISGVVAASEQYF.

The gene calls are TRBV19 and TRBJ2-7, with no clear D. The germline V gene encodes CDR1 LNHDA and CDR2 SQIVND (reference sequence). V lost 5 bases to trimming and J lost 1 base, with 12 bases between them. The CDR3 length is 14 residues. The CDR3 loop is CASSPFVRSYEQYF. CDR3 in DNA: TGTGCCAGTAGTCCCTTCGTCAGATCCTACGAGCAGTACTTC.

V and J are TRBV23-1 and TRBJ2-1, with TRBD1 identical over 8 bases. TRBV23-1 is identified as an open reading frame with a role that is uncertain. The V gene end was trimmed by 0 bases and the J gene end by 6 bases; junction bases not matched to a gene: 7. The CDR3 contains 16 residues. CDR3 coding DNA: TGCGCCAGCAGTCAATCGCCGGGACAGGCTTCCAATGAGCAGTTCTTC. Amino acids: CASSQSPGQASNEQFF.

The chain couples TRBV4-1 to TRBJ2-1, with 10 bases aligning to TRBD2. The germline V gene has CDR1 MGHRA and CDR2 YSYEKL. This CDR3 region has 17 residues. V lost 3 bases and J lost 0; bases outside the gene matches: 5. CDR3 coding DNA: TGCGCCAGCAGCCAGAGAGCGGGGGGGAGCTCCTACAATGAGCAGTTCTTC. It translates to CASSQRAGGSSYNEQFF.

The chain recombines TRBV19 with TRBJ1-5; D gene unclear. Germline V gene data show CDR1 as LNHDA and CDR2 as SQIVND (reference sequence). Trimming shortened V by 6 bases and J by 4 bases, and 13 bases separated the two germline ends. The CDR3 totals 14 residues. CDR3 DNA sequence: TGTGCCAGTAGGCCAGAGGCCATTAATCAGCCCCAGCATTTT. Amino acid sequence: CASRPEAINQPQHF.

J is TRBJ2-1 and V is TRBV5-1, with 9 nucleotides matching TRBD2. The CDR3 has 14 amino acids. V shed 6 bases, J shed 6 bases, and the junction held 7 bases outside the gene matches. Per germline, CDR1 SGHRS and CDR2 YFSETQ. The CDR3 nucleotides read TGCGCCAGCAACCGACTAGCGGAGCCCAATGAGCAGTTCTTC. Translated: CASNRLAEPNEQFF.

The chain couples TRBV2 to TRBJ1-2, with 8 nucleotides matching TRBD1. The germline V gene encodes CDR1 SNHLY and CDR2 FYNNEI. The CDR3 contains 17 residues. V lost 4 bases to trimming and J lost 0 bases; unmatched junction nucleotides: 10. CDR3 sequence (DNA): TGTGCCAGCAGTGGGGGGCAGGGGGCAGCTCCTAACTATGGCTACACCTTC. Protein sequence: CASSGGQGAAPNYGYTF.

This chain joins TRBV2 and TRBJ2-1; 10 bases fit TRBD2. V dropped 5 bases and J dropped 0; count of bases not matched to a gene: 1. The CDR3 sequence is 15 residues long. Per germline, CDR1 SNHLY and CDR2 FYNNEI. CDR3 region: CASSTSGDSYNEQFF. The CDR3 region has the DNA TGTGCCAGCAGTACTAGCGGGGACTCCTACAATGAGCAGTTCTTC.

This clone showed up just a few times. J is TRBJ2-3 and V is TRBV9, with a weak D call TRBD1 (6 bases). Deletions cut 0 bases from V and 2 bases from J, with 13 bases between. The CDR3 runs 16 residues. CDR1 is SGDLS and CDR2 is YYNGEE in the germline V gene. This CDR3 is CASSVGAQGSTDTQYF. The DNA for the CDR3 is TGTGCCAGCAGCGTAGGTGCCCAGGGGTCCACAGATACGCAGTATTTT. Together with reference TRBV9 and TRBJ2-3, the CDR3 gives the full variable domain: DSGVTQTPKHLITATGQRVTLRCSPRSGDLSVYWYQQSLDQGLQFLIQYYNGEERAKGNILERFSAQQFPDLHSELNLSSLELGDSALYFCASSVGAQGSTDTQYFGPGTRLTVL.

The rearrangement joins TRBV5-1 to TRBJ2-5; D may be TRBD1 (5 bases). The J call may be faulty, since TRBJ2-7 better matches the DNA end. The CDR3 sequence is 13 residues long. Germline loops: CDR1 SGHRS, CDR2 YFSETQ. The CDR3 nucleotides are TGCGCCAGTAAAAGGGGTATTCGCTACGAGCAGTACTTC. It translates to CASKRGIRYEQYF.

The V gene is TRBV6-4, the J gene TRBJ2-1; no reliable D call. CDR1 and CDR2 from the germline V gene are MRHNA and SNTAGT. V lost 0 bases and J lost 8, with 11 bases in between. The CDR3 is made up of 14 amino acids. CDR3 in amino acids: CASSDSERIDEQFF. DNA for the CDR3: TGTGCCAGCAGTGACTCTGAGAGAATCGATGAGCAGTTCTTC.

The CDR3, as DNA: TGTGCCAGCAGTGAGGCGGAGTGGTACAATGAGCAGTTCTTC. It yields the protein CASSEAEWYNEQFF. The V gene is TRBV6-1, the J gene TRBJ2-1; no definite D call. Germline-derived CDR1 and CDR2 are MNHNS and SASEGT. CDR3 length equals 14 residues. V was clipped by 3 bases and J by 4 bases, with 10 bases between them.

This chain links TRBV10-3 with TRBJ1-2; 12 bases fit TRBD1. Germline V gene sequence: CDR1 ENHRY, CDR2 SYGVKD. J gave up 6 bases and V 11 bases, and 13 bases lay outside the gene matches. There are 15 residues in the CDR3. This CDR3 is CAYTKGTGGSDGYTF. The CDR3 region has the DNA TGTGCCTACACGAAAGGGACAGGGGGCTCAGATGGCTACACCTTC.

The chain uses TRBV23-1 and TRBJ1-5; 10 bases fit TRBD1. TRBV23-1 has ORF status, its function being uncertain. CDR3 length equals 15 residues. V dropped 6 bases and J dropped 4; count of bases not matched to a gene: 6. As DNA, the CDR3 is TGCGCCAGCAGACCGACAGGGGGCCGGAATCAGCCCCAGCATTTT. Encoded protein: CASRPTGGRNQPQHF.

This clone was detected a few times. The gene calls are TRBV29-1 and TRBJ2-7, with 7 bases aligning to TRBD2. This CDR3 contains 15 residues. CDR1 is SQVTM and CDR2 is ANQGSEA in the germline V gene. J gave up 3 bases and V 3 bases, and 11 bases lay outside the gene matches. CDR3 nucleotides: TGCAGCGTTGAGGGTGGTACGGGACTACTCTACGAGCAGTACTTC. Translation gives CSVEGGTGLLYEQYF.

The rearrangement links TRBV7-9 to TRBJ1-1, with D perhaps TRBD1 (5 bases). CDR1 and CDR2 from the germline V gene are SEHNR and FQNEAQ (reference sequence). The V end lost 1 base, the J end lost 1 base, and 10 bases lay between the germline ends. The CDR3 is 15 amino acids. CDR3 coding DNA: TGTGCCAGCAGCTTAGGGGGGGTAGAGAACACTGAAGCTTTCTTT. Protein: CASSLGGVENTEAFF.

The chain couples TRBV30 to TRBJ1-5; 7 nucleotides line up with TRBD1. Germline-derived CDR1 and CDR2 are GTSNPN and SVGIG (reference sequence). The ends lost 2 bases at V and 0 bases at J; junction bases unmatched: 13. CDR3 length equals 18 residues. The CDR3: CAWSIGTDSSYSNQPQHF. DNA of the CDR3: TGTGCCTGGAGTATCGGGACAGACAGTTCTTATAGCAATCAGCCCCAGCATTTT.